This TCR beta chain came from a study of technical replicates of blood from a handful of donors. Produced via immunoSEQ multiplex PCR; TCRdb's table is partial and in-frame only. Among 65,000 to 80,000 clones listed, roughly 97% were seen once. Input material: T cells isolated from PBMCs. The clonotype was recovered from a human donor in good health.

The CDR3 DNA reads as TGTGCCTTAAACGGGAGGGGCCCTGAAGCTTTCTTT. Residues: CALNGRGPEAFF. The V and J genes are TRBV2 and TRBJ1-1; weak D call: TRBD1 (5 bases). Germline values: CDR1 SNHLY, CDR2 FYNNEI. V was cut by 11 bases and J by 6 bases, with 16 bases left in between. The CDR3 covers 12 residues. The full variable domain, in which reference TRBV2 and TRBJ1-1 provide the parts outside the CDR3, is EPEVTQTPSHQVTQMGQEVILRCVPISNHLYFYWYRQILGQKVEFLVSFYNNEISEKSEIFDDQFSVERPDGSNFTLKIRSTKLEDSAMYFCALNGRGPEAFFGQGTRLTVV.